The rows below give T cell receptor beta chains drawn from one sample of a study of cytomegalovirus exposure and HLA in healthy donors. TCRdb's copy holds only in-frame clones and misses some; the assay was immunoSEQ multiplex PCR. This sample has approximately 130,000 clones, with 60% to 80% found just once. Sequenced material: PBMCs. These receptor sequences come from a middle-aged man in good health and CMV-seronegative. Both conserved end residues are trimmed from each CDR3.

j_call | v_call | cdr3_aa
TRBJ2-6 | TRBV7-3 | ASSAPGGRLTGANVLT
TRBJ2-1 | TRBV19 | ASTAGTGGFNEQF
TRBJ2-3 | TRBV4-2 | ASSQSPSDTQY
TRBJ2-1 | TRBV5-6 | ASSRRGTGSYNEQF
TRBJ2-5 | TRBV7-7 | ASSLGQGKKTQY
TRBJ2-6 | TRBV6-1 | ASTEGDSGANVLT
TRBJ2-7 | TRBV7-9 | ASSLDPREQY
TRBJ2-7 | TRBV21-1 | ASSKALAGHYEQY
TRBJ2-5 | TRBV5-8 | ASSLASGSGETQY
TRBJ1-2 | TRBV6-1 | ASSEHRDYGYT
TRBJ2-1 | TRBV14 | ASSQANEQF
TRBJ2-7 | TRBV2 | ASNRDSNYEQY
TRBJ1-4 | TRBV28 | ATYDLRDEKLF
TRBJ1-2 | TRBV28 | ASSTTGVDGYT
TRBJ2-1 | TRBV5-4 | ASTDPQGLAGDEQF
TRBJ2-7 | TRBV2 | ASSEQGSEQY
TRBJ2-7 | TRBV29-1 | SVEVQTGDEQY
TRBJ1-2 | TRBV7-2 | ASSARQLRGDGYT
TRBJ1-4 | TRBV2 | ASKAESATNEKLF
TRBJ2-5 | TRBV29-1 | SVDYRGSQETQY
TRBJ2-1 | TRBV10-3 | AIKGLADYNEQF
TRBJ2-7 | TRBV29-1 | SVAGASYEQY